What follows is one TCR beta chain and its context. Generated by immunoSEQ multiplex PCR, the TCRdb table keeps only in-frame clones and is missing some. This table has some 150,000 clones, just under 95% appearing once. The data were obtained in a study of T cell responses to AZD1222 COVID-19 vaccine. CDR3 length equals 15 residues. The germline CDR1 and CDR2 sequences are PRHDT and FYEKMQ (reference sequence). With 5 bases removed from V and 4 bases from J, the gap between germline ends came to 16 bases. The source material was peripheral blood, sampled on day 0 of AZD1222 vaccination. The chain carries TRBV13 and TRBJ2-3, with TRBD2 as a possible D gene (7 bases). The receptor was derived from an adult in good health. The chain's CDR3 is CASSPGGPGSDTQYF. The CDR3 DNA reads as TGTGCCAGCAGCCCCGGGGGGCCCGGGTCAGATACGCAGTATTTT. The full variable domain, in which reference TRBV13 and TRBJ2-3 provide the parts outside the CDR3, is AAGVIQSPRHLIKEKRETATLKCYPIPRHDTVYWYQQGPGQDPQFLISFYEKMQSDKGSIPDRFSAQQFSDYHSELNMSSLELGDSALYFCASSPGGPGSDTQYFGPGTRLTVL.